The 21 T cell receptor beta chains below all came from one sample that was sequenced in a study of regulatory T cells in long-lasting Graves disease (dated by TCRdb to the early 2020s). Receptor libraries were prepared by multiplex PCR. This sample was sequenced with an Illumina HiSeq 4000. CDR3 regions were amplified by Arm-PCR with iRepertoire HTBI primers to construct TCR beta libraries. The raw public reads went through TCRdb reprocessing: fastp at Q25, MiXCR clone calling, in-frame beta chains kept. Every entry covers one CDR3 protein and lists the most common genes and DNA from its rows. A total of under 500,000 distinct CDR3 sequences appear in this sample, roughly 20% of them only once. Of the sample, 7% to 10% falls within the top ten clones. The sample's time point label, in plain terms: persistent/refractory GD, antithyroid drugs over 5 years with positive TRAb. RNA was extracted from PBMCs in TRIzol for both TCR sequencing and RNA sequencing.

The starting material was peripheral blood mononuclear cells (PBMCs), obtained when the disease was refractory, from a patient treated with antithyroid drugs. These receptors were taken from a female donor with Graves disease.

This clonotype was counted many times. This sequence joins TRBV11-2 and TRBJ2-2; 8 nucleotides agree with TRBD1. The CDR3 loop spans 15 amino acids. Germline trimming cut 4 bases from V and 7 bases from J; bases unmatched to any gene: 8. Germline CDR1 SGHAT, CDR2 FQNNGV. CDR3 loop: CASSSGRGLGGELFF. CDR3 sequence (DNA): TGTGCCAGCAGCTCCGGCAGGGGGCTGGGCGGGGAGCTGTTTTTT.

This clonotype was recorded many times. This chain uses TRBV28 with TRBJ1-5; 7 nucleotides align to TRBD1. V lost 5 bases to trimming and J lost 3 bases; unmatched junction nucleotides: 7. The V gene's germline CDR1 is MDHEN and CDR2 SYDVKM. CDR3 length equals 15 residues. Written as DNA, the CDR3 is TGTGCCAGCAGTCCGCAGACAGGGTACAATCAGCCCCAGCATTTT. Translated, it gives CASSPQTGYNQPQHF.

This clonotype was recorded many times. The CDR3 DNA reads as TGTGCCAGCTCACCACGGGGGCGGCCGAGCTCCTACGAGCAGTACTTC. Amino acids: CASSPRGRPSSYEQYF. The chain uses TRBV18 and TRBJ2-7; perhaps TRBD1 as D (6 bases). With 1 base removed from V and 0 bases from J, the gap between germline ends came to 13 bases. CDR1 and CDR2 from the germline V gene are KGHSH and LQKENI. The CDR3 is made up of 16 amino acids.

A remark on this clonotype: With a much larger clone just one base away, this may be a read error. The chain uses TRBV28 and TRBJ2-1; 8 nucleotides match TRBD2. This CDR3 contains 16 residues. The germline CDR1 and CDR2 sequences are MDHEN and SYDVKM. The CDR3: CAGSSPSGYAYNEQFF. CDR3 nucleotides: TGTGCCGGCAGTTCCCCTAGCGGGTACGCCTACAATGAGCAGTTCTTC. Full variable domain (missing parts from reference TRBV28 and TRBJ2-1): DVKVTQSSRYLVKRTGEKVFLECVQDMDHENMFWYRQDPGLGLRLIYFSYDVKMKEKGDIPEGYSVSREKKERFSLILESASTNQTSMYLCAGSSPSGYAYNEQFFGPGTRLTVL.

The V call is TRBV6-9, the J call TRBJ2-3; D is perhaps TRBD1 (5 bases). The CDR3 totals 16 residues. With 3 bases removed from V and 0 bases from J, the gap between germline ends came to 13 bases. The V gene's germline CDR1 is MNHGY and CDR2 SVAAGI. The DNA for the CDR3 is TGTGCCAGCAGTTACCGCACAGGAAGAAGCACAGATACGCAGTATTTT. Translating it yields CASSYRTGRSTDTQYF.

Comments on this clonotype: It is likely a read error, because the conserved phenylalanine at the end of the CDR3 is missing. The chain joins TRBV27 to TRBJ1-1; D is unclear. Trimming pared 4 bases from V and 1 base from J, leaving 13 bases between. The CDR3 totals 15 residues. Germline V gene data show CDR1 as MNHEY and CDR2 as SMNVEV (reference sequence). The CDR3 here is CASSSETYRNTEAFS. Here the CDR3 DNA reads TGTGCCAGCAGTTCGGAGACATACCGGAACACTGAAGCTTTCTCT.

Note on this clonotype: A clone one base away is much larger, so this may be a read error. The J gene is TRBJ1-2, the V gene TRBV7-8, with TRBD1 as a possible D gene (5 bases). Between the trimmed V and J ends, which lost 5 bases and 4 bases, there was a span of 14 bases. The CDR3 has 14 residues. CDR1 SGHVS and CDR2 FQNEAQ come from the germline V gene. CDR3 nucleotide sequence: TGTGCCAGCAGCGTATCGACAGAGGCCTATGGCTACACCTTC. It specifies CASSVSTEAYGYTF.

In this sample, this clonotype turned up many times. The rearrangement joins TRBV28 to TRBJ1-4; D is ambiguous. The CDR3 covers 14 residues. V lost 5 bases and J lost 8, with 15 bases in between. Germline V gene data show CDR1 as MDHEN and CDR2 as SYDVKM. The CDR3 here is CASSPSRPREKLFF. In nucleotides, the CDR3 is TGTGCCAGCAGTCCGTCGAGGCCGAGGGAAAAACTGTTTTTT.

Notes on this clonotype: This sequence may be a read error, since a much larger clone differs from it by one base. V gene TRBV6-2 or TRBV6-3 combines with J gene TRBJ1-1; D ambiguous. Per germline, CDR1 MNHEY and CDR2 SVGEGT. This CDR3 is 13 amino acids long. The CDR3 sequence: CANSSWRSTEAFF. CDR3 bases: TGTGCCAACAGTTCGTGGAGAAGCACTGAAGCTTTCTTT.

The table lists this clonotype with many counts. The CDR3 nucleotides are TGTGCCAGCAGTTCCGTATACAGGGTAGAGACCCAGTACTTC. It codes for CASSSVYRVETQYF. J is TRBJ2-5 and V is TRBV12-3 or TRBV12-4, with a possible D match to TRBD1 (6 bases). V lost 4 bases to trimming and J lost 4 bases, with 13 bases between them. The CDR3 is 14 amino acids.

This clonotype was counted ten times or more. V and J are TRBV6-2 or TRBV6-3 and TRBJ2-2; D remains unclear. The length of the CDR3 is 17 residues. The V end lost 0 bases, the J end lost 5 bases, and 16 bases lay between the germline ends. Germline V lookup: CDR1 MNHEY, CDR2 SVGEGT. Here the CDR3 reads CASSYSWSKGLTGELFF. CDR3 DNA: TGTGCCAGCAGTTACTCGTGGTCGAAGGGCTTAACCGGGGAGCTGTTTTTT.

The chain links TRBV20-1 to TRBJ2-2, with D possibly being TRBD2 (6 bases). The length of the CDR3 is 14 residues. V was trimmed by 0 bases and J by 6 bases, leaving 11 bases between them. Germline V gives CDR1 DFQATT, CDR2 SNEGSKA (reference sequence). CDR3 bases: TGCAGTGCTAGAGACGGGAGAACGTCCGGGGAGCTGTTTTTT. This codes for CSARDGRTSGELFF.

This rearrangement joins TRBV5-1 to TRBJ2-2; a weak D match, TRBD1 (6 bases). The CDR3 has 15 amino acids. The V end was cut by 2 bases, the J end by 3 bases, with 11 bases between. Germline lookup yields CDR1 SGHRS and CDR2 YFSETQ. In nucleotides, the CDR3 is TGCGCCAGCAGCTTCCGGGACACCTACACCGGGGAGCTGTTTTTT. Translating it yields CASSFRDTYTGELFF.

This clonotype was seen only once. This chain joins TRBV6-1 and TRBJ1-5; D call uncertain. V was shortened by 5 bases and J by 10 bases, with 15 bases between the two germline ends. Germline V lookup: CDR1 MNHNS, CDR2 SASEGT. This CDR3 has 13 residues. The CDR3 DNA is TGTGCCAGCAGTCTCGTCCAGGCGGGCCCCCAGCATTTT. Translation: CASSLVQAGPQHF.

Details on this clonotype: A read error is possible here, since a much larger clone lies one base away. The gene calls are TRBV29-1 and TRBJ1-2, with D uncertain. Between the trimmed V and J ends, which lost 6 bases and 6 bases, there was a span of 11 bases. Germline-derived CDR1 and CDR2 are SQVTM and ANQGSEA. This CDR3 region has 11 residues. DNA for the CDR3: TGCAGCGTCGTCCCGAGGCATGGCTACACCTTC. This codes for CSVVPRHGYTF.

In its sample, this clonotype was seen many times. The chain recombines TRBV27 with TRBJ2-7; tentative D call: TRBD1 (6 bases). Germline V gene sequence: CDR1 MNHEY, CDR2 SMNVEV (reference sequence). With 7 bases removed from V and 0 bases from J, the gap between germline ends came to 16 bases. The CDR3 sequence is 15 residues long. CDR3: CASTSRGSSSYEQYF. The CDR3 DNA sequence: TGTGCCAGCACTTCGAGGGGGTCCTCCTCCTACGAGCAGTACTTC.

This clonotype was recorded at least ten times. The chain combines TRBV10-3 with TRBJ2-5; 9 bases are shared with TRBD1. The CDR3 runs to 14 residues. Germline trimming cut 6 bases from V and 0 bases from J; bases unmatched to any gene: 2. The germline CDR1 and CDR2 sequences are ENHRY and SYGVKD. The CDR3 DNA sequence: TGTGCCATCAGCAGGACAGGGGACCAAGAGACCCAGTACTTC. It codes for CAISRTGDQETQYF.

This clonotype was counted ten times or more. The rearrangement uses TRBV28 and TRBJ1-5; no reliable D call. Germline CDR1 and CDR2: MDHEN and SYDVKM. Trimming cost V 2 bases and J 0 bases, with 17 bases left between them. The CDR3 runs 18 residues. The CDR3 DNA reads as TGTGCCAGCAGTTTAACCGCAGGCGCTAGAAGTAGCAATCAGCCCCAGCATTTT. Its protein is CASSLTAGARSSNQPQHF.

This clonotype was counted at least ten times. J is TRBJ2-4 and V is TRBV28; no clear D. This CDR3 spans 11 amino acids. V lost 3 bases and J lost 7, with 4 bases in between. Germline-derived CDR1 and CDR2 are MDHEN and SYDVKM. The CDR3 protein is CASSFKNIQYF. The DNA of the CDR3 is TGTGCCAGCAGTTTTAAGAACATTCAGTACTTC. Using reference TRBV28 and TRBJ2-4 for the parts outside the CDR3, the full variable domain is DVKVTQSSRYLVKRTGEKVFLECVQDMDHENMFWYRQDPGLGLRLIYFSYDVKMKEKGDIPEGYSVSREKKERFSLILESASTNQTSMYLCASSFKNIQYFGAGTRLSVL.

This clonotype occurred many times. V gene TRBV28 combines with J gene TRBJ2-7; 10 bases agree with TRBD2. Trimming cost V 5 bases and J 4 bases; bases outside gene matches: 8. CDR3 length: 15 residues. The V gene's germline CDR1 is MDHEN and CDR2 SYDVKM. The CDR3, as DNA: TGTGCCAGCAGTCCCTCCACTAGCGGGATATACGAGCAGTACTTC. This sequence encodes CASSPSTSGIYEQYF. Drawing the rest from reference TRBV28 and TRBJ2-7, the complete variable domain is DVKVTQSSRYLVKRTGEKVFLECVQDMDHENMFWYRQDPGLGLRLIYFSYDVKMKEKGDIPEGYSVSREKKERFSLILESASTNQTSMYLCASSPSTSGIYEQYFGPGTRLTVT.

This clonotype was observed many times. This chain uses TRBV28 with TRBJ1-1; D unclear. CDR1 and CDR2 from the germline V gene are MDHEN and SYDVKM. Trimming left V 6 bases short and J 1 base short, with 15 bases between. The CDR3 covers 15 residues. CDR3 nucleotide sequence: TGTGCCAGCAGGCCGTCGGTAATTGGGAACACTGAAGCTTTCTTT. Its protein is CASRPSVIGNTEAFF.